Below, 30 T cell receptor beta chains from the same sample are listed, as sequenced in a study of Tregs in tolerant kidney transplant recipients. The nonmyeloablative bone marrow transplants came from related graft donors, with transient mixed chimerism. Profiling relied on immunoSEQ multiplex PCR, and the TCRdb table lists in-frame clones only, not all of them. The sample has fewer than 95,000 clones; 93% are singletons. Sequenced here: CD4+ T cells from blood (PBMCs), sampled 12 months after the transplant. These TCRs come from a human patient who received a combined kidney and bone marrow transplant. The graft donor may account for some of the T cells.

This sequence joins TRBV5-4 and TRBJ2-7; 7 nucleotides align to TRBD1. Germline V gene sequence: CDR1 SGHNT, CDR2 YYREEE (reference sequence). Trimming at V came to 0 bases and at J to 3 bases, leaving 3 bases not matched to a gene. CDR3 length: 14 amino acids. Here the CDR3 reads CASSLEAGGYEQYF. The CDR3 DNA follows: TGTGCCAGCAGCTTGGAGGCAGGGGGCTACGAGCAGTACTTC. Complete variable domain (other parts from reference TRBV5-4 and TRBJ2-7): ETGVTQSPTHLIKTRGQQVTLRCSSQSGHNTVSWYQQALGQGPQFIFQYYREEENGRGNFPPRFSGLQFPNYSSELNVNALELDDSALYLCASSLEAGGYEQYFGPGTRLTVT.

The chain joins TRBV6-5 to TRBJ1-3; the match to TRBD1 covers 8 bases. Germline values: CDR1 MNHEY, CDR2 SVGAGI. The V segment lost 5 bases and the J segment 4 bases; nucleotides outside the gene matches: 7. The CDR3 covers 15 residues. The CDR3 sequence is CASSTYRDRGNTIYF. The CDR3 DNA reads TGTGCCAGCAGTACCTACCGGGACAGGGGAAACACCATATATTTT.

The chain carries TRBV7-2 and TRBJ2-7, with a weak D call TRBD2 (6 bases). The ends were cut back, 1 base at V and 5 bases at J, with 12 bases in the middle. The CDR3 consists of 14 residues. From germline, CDR1 is SGHTA and CDR2 FQGNSA. CDR3 amino acids: CASSLGGVVHEQYF. Written as DNA, the CDR3 is TGTGCCAGCAGCTTAGGGGGGGTAGTCCACGAGCAGTACTTC.

The chain uses TRBV30 and TRBJ1-4; a possible D gene is TRBD1 (6 bases). The V gene's germline CDR1 is GTSNPN and CDR2 SVGIG (reference sequence). Trimming took 0 bases from V and 7 from J, leaving 9 bases between them. There are 13 residues in the CDR3. The CDR3 is CAWSVQGSEKLFF. CDR3 sequence (DNA): TGTGCCTGGAGTGTACAGGGTAGTGAAAAACTGTTTTTT.

This CDR3 is CASSEQGTSGPQYF. The DNA of the CDR3 is TGTGCCAGCAGTGAACAAGGGACTAGCGGTCCCCAGTACTTC. The V and J genes are TRBV6-1 and TRBJ2-7, with 11 bases that match TRBD2. This CDR3 contains 14 residues. With 2 bases clipped from V and 10 bases from J, the junction kept 7 bases outside the gene matches. CDR1 and CDR2 from the germline V gene are MNHNS and SASEGT.

The CDR3: CARTGFNYGYTF. The CDR3 DNA reads TGTGCCAGGACAGGGTTTAACTATGGCTACACCTTC. The gene calls are TRBV27 and TRBJ1-2; 7 bases are a match to TRBD1. This CDR3 spans 12 amino acids. Germline trimming cut 9 bases from V and 1 base from J; bases unmatched to any gene: 2. CDR1 MNHEY and CDR2 SMNVEV come from the germline V gene (reference sequence).

V gene TRBV10-3 combines with J gene TRBJ2-3; 10 bases line up with TRBD1. This CDR3 spans 16 amino acids. Germline V gene lookup returns CDR1 ENHRY and CDR2 SYGVKD. V shed 5 bases and J 1 base; nucleotides not matched to a gene: 6. CDR3 sequence: CAISRRDRGGTDTQYF. CDR3 DNA: TGTGCCATCAGTAGACGGGACAGGGGAGGCACAGATACGCAGTATTTT.

The chain combines TRBV6-6 with TRBJ1-1; no firm D call. Germline CDR1 MNHNY, CDR2 SVGAGI (reference sequence). The CDR3 length is 12 residues. V was shortened by 0 bases and J by 7 bases, with 6 bases between the two germline ends. CDR3 loop: CASSYSEGEAFF. The CDR3 DNA reads TGTGCCAGCAGTTACTCGGAGGGTGAAGCTTTCTTT.

The chain joins TRBV7-2 to TRBJ2-5; the D is unclear. This CDR3 contains 14 residues. Germline V lookup: CDR1 SGHTA, CDR2 FQGNSA. V was clipped by 4 bases and J by 1 base, with 10 bases between them. The CDR3 sequence is CASSSLGLQETQYF. CDR3 in DNA: TGTGCCAGCAGCTCCCTGGGCCTCCAAGAGACCCAGTACTTC.

This rearrangement joins TRBV4-3 to TRBJ2-1; D possibly corresponds to TRBD2 (6 bases). From germline, CDR1 is LGHNA and CDR2 YSLEER. V was cut by 0 bases and J by 7 bases, with 10 bases left in between. CDR3 length: 14 amino acids. The CDR3 DNA is TGCGCCAGCAGCCAAGACGAGACTAGGAATGAGCAGTTCTTC. This codes for CASSQDETRNEQFF.

This chain connects TRBV5-5 to TRBJ1-1; 7 nucleotides line up with TRBD1. The CDR3 runs to 13 residues. The V and J ends lost 4 bases and 5 bases, in that order; junction bases with no gene match: 5. The V gene's germline CDR1 is SGHKS and CDR2 YYEKEE (reference sequence). The CDR3 sequence is CASSVGTATEAFF. As DNA, the CDR3 is TGTGCCAGCAGCGTCGGGACAGCAACTGAAGCTTTCTTT.

The rearrangement joins TRBV7-2 to TRBJ2-2; 9 bases line up with TRBD2. With V trimmed by 0 bases and J by 1 base, 0 bases remained unmatched. The CDR3 covers 16 residues. Germline values: CDR1 SGHTA, CDR2 FQGNSA. The chain's CDR3 is CASSLAAGGNTGELFF. CDR3 DNA: TGTGCCAGCAGCTTAGCAGCGGGGGGGAACACCGGGGAGCTGTTTTTT.

In its sample, this clone was seen once. The chain combines TRBV28 with TRBJ1-1; 7 positions agree with TRBD1. CDR1 and CDR2 from the germline V gene are MDHEN and SYDVKM. The CDR3 contains 14 residues. J was trimmed by 1 base and V by 2 bases; bases with no gene match: 1. CDR3 DNA sequence: TGTGCCAGCAGTTTACAGGGGGGGAACACTGAAGCTTTCTTT. Translating gives CASSLQGGNTEAFF.

The V and J genes are TRBV29-1 and TRBJ2-3, with D tentatively TRBD2 (5 bases). The ends were cut back, 5 bases at V and 2 bases at J, with 14 bases in the middle. Germline CDR1 is SQVTM and CDR2 is ANQGSEA. The CDR3 runs 14 residues. The DNA of the CDR3 is TGCAGCGTTATGAAAAGCGGTATCACAGATACGCAGTATTTT. Encoded protein: CSVMKSGITDTQYF.

CDR3 coding DNA: TGTGCCAGCAGCCATGTAAGTTCCGGGACTTTAGTCGGCGAGCAGTACTTC. Protein product: CASSHVSSGTLVGEQYF. The J gene is TRBJ2-7, the V gene TRBV4-2, with D possibly matching TRBD2 (6 bases). The ends were cut back, 3 bases at V and 6 bases at J, with 24 bases in the middle. Germline CDR1 LGHNA, CDR2 YNFKEQ. The CDR3 is made up of 17 amino acids.

The rearrangement joins TRBV5-4 to TRBJ2-7; TRBD2 agrees at 10 bases. The CDR3 has 15 residues. With V trimmed by 4 bases and J by 0 bases, 4 bases remained unmatched. Germline lookup yields CDR1 SGHNT and CDR2 YYREEE (reference sequence). This CDR3 reads CASSVTSGASYEQYF. Written as DNA, the CDR3 is TGTGCCAGCAGCGTAACTAGCGGGGCCTCCTACGAGCAGTACTTC.

This CDR3 reads CASSLGTSGRSTDTQYF. CDR3 nucleotide sequence: TGTGCCAGCAGCTTAGGTACTAGCGGGAGAAGCACAGATACGCAGTATTTT. The chain links TRBV7-3 to TRBJ2-3; 11 nucleotides agree with TRBD2. V lost 2 bases and J lost 0; bases outside the gene matches: 4. CDR1 and CDR2 (germline): SGHTA, FQGTGA. CDR3 length: 17 residues. The entire variable domain, with the rest obtained from reference TRBV7-3 and TRBJ2-3, is as follows: GAGVSQTPSNKVTEKGKYVELRCDPISGHTALYWYRQSLGQGPEFLIYFQGTGAADDSGLPNDRFFAVRPEGSVSTLKIQRTERGDSAVYLCASSLGTSGRSTDTQYFGPGTRLTVL.

As concerns this clone: Mismatch with germline at one junction end may stem from a read error. The rearrangement links TRBV7-2 to TRBJ2-5, with 8 bases lining up with TRBD2. The CDR3 consists of 13 residues. Germline-derived CDR1 and CDR2 are SGHTA and FQGNSA. The CDR3 DNA is TGTGCCAGCAGCCGTCAGACTAGCGCGACCCTCCACTTC. It yields the protein CASSRQTSATLHF.

The chain is built from TRBV6-1 and TRBJ2-7; no reliable D call. The germline V and J ends were trimmed by 7 bases and 0 bases, with 7 bases remaining between them. The CDR3 length is 12 residues. Germline CDR1 and CDR2: MNHNS and SASEGT. The CDR3 loop reads CASKLISYEQYF. The CDR3 DNA reads as TGTGCCAGCAAGCTGATCTCCTACGAGCAGTACTTC.

V gene TRBV29-1 combines with J gene TRBJ1-1, with D possibly matching TRBD1 (5 bases). The CDR3 consists of 13 residues. V gave up 3 bases and J gave up 0 bases, with 8 bases separating them. Germline V gene data show CDR1 as SQVTM and CDR2 as ANQGSEA. The CDR3, as DNA: TGCAGCGTTGAGCCCAGGGTGAACACTGAAGCTTTCTTT. Translating gives CSVEPRVNTEAFF.

The genes are TRBV11-2 and TRBJ2-1, with 8 bases that match TRBD2. With 5 bases clipped from V and 0 bases from J, the junction kept 6 bases outside the gene matches. Germline CDR1 SGHAT, CDR2 FQNNGV. CDR3 length: 16 amino acids. The CDR3 spells CASSRQRGSSYNEQFF. CDR3 DNA sequence: TGTGCCAGCAGCCGGCAGCGGGGGAGCTCCTACAATGAGCAGTTCTTC.

The chain has TRBV7-2 and TRBJ2-2, with D possibly matching TRBD2 (5 bases). Trimming stripped 5 bases from V and 6 bases from J, with 16 bases between. Germline CDR1 is SGHTA and CDR2 is FQGNSA. CDR3 length: 15 residues. This chain's CDR3 is CASSPSPGTSGELFF. The CDR3 DNA is TGTGCCAGCAGCCCTAGCCCCGGTACCTCCGGGGAGCTGTTTTTT.

The gene calls are TRBV28 and TRBJ2-5; D may be TRBD2 (5 bases). The V end was cut by 5 bases, the J end by 5 bases, with 18 bases between. Germline V gene lookup returns CDR1 MDHEN and CDR2 SYDVKM. The CDR3 contains 15 residues. CDR3 sequence: CASSTTHFRRETQYF. The CDR3 DNA follows: TGTGCCAGCAGTACCACCCATTTCCGGAGGGAGACCCAGTACTTC.

This clone has just one count. The V gene is TRBV18, the J gene TRBJ2-5; the match to TRBD1 covers 8 bases. The closer fit of TRBJ2-7 to the DNA end suggests the J call may be wrong. The CDR3 consists of 14 residues. Germline values: CDR1 KGHSH, CDR2 LQKENI. The CDR3 nucleotides are TGTGCCAGCTCACCCGACAGGGGATCGGACGAGCAGTACTTC. Protein sequence: CASSPDRGSDEQYF.

V and J are TRBV6-4 and TRBJ1-2; D uncertain. The CDR3 spans 13 residues. The V gene lost 10 bases and the J gene lost 6 bases, with 18 bases spanning the gap. In germline, CDR1 is MRHNA, CDR2 SNTAGT. The CDR3 nucleotides read TGTGCCATACCAGTTAACAAAGCGAATGGCTACACCTTC. It codes for CAIPVNKANGYTF.

Concerning this clone: In the same sample, other DNA sequences code for this CDR3. V gene TRBV6-1 combines with J gene TRBJ2-5; D possibly corresponds to TRBD2 (5 bases). Germline-derived CDR1 and CDR2 are MNHNS and SASEGT. CDR3 length equals 14 residues. V was trimmed by 7 bases and J by 0 bases, leaving 12 bases between them. The CDR3 loop is CASTMGRHQETQYF. The CDR3 nucleotides are TGTGCCAGCACCATGGGGAGACACCAAGAGACCCAGTACTTC.

CDR3 DNA sequence: TGTGCCAGCAGGCCTGGGACTAGCGTCGTCCACGAGCAGTACTTC. As protein: CASRPGTSVVHEQYF. This chain uses TRBV28 with TRBJ2-7, with 10 bases matching TRBD2. CDR1 is MDHEN and CDR2 is SYDVKM in the germline V gene. The J segment lost 5 bases and the V segment lost 6 bases, leaving 10 bases of the junction unmatched. This CDR3 spans 15 amino acids. Supplemented by reference TRBV28 and TRBJ2-7, the full variable domain reads DVKVTQSSRYLVKRTGEKVFLECVQDMDHENMFWYRQDPGLGLRLIYFSYDVKMKEKGDIPEGYSVSREKKERFSLILESASTNQTSMYLCASRPGTSVVHEQYFGPGTRLTVT.

J is TRBJ2-5 and V is TRBV4-3; TRBD2 matches at 10 bases. In germline, CDR1 is LGHNA, CDR2 YSLEER. Trimming cost V 3 bases and J 0 bases; bases outside gene matches: 16. The CDR3 contains 20 residues. The CDR3 DNA reads as TGCGCCAGCAGCCAGAACCCGGGACTAGCGAGAGGAGGGTACCAAGAGACCCAGTACTTC. Its translation is CASSQNPGLARGGYQETQYF.

The chain couples TRBV5-1 to TRBJ1-3; unclear D gene. Trimming removed 3 bases from V and 1 base from J, with 11 bases in between. This CDR3 has 15 amino acids. Germline V lookup: CDR1 SGHRS, CDR2 YFSETQ. DNA for the CDR3: TGCGCCAGCAGCTCGGACTTACCATCTGGAAACACCATATATTTT. It encodes CASSSDLPSGNTIYF.

The rearrangement joins TRBV21-1 to TRBJ1-2; no check of the table's D call, TRBD1, against the DNA was made. TRBV21-1 has pseudogene status. The CDR3 is 14 amino acids. Here the CDR3 DNA reads TGTGCCAGCAGCAAAACCGGACAGGGGTGCGGCTACACCTTC. This sequence encodes CASSKTGQGCGYTF.